The rows below give T cell receptor beta chains drawn from one sample of a study of CD8+CD57+ T cells in acquired aplastic anemia. TCRdb used MiXCR to reprocess the reads, holding one entry per CDR3 protein. This table has more than 100,000 distinct CDR3 sequences, over 45% appearing once. The specimen was sorted CD4+, CD8+, or CD8+CD57+ T cells (not recorded which) from PBMCs. All receptors derive from a human donor in good health, serving as a control. Both conserved end residues are part of each CDR3. The order of the fields is V gene, J gene, D gene, clone size, CDR3 DNA, CDR3 protein. A D gene is named only where the DNA matches it firmly. Clone size is given for some rows only: seen once, a few or many times, or a class if the clone is expanded.

>TRBV19|TRBJ2-5|TRBD2|few
TGTGCCAGTAGGTCGCTTAGCGGGGGGCAAGAGACCCAGTACTTC
CASRSLSGGQETQYF
>TRBV7-8|TRBJ1-5|TRBD1|.
TGTGCCAGCAGCTTAGGAACAGGACAGGGGAAATCTCGGCAGCCCCAGCATTTT
CASSLGTGQGKSRQPQHF
>TRBV9|TRBJ1-6|.|.
TGTGCCAGCAGCGTAGTAGAGTATAATTCACCCCTCCACTTT
CASSVVEYNSPLHF
>TRBV5-1|TRBJ2-5|.|many
TGCGCCAGCAGCTTGGTGGCAGCCCAAGAGACCCAGTACTTC
CASSLVAAQETQYF
>TRBV7-6|TRBJ2-1|.|many
TGTGCCAGCAGCTTAGCCAGGGCCAATGAGCAGTTCTTC
CASSLARANEQFF
>TRBV20-1|TRBJ2-7|TRBD2|few
TGCAGTGCGCTGACTAGCGGGGCCTACGAGCAGTACTTC
CSALTSGAYEQYF
>TRBV5-1|TRBJ2-1|TRBD1|many
TGCGCCAGCAGCTGGACAGGGGGCGATTCCGAGCAGTTCTTC
CASSWTGGDSEQFF
>TRBV2|TRBJ1-1|.|.
TGTGCCAGCAGTTTTGAAGCTTTCTTT
CASSFEAFF
>TRBV12-3/TRBV12-4|TRBJ2-1|.|.
TGTGCCAGCAGCGACCTACCCGGACGAGGTAGGGATGAGCAGTTCTTC
CASSDLPGRGRDEQFF
>TRBV10-3|TRBJ2-3|TRBD2|.
TGTGCCATCAACTCGGCGGGGGACCCCACAGATACGCAGTATTTT
CAINSAGDPTDTQYF